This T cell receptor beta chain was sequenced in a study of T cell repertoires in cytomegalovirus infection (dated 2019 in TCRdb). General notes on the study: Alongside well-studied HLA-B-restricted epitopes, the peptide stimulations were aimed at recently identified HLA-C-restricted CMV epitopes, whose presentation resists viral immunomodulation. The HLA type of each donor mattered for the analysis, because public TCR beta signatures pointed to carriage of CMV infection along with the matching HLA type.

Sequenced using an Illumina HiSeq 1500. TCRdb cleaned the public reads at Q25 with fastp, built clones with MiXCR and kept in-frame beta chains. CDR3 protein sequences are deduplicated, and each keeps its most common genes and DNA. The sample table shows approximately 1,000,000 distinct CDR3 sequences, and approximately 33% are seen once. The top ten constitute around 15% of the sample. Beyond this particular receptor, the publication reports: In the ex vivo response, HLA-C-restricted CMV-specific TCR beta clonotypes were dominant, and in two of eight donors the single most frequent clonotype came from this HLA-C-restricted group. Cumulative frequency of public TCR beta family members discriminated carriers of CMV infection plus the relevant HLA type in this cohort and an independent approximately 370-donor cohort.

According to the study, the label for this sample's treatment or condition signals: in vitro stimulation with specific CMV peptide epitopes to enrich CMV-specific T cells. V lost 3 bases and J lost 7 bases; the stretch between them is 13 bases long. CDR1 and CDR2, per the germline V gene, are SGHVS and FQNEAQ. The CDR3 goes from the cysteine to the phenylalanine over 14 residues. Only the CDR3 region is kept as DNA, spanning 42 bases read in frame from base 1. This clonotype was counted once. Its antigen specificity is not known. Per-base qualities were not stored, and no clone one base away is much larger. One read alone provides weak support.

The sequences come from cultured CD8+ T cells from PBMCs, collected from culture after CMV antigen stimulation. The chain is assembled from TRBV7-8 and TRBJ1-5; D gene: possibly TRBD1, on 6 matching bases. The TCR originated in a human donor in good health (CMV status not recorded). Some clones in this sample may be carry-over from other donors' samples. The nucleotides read TGTGCCAGCAGCTTGGGGTCTGGGGGCCAGCCCCAGCATTTT. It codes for CASSLGSGGQPQHF.